The rows below give T cell receptor beta chains drawn from one sample of a study of control samples from healthy donors and cancer patients. Here immunoSEQ multiplex PCR was the method, and the copy in TCRdb shows in-frame clones only, minus some. The sample yields about 34,000 clones, roughly 86% seen once. Sequences were obtained from PBMCs. These receptors all come from a woman aged 35 to 49 with lung cancer. Both conserved end residues are part of each CDR3. D genes are given only for firm matches. Size values are once, few and many counts, or a class for expanded clones, and some rows have none.

d_gene: -; j_gene: TRBJ1-2; v_gene: TRBV2; abundance: -; CDR3aa: CASTVSGSYGYTF
d_gene: -; j_gene: TRBJ1-1; v_gene: TRBV3-1/TRBV3-2; abundance: -; CDR3aa: CASSQDSWLTGAFF
d_gene: TRBD1; j_gene: TRBJ2-7; v_gene: TRBV7-9; abundance: -; CDR3aa: CASSRLGDRSYEQYF
d_gene: TRBD1; j_gene: TRBJ2-3; v_gene: TRBV27; abundance: -; CDR3aa: CASRRTGGNADTQYF
d_gene: -; j_gene: TRBJ1-2; v_gene: TRBV4-1; abundance: -; CDR3aa: CASSQEPHGYTF
d_gene: -; j_gene: TRBJ1-5; v_gene: TRBV10-1; abundance: -; CDR3aa: CASSVYGGLDQPQHF
d_gene: -; j_gene: TRBJ2-2; v_gene: TRBV5-1; abundance: -; CDR3aa: CASSLLAGSNTGELFF
d_gene: TRBD1; j_gene: TRBJ1-1; v_gene: TRBV11-2; abundance: -; CDR3aa: CASSLRFGTVNTEAFF
d_gene: TRBD1; j_gene: TRBJ1-1; v_gene: TRBV19; abundance: -; CDR3aa: CASSSGTGRTEAFF
d_gene: -; j_gene: TRBJ1-2; v_gene: TRBV6-6; abundance: -; CDR3aa: CASRRTAYINYGYTF
d_gene: -; j_gene: TRBJ2-5; v_gene: TRBV25-1; abundance: -; CDR3aa: CASRWSETQYF
d_gene: TRBD2; j_gene: TRBJ2-3; v_gene: TRBV7-3; abundance: -; CDR3aa: CASSLTGGGTLPDTQYF
d_gene: -; j_gene: TRBJ1-3; v_gene: TRBV11-2; abundance: -; CDR3aa: CASSTTGAAGNTIYF
d_gene: -; j_gene: TRBJ2-7; v_gene: TRBV9; abundance: -; CDR3aa: CASSVDGIESYEQYF
d_gene: TRBD1; j_gene: TRBJ1-5; v_gene: TRBV28; abundance: -; CDR3aa: CASQDRANQPQHF
d_gene: -; j_gene: TRBJ1-2; v_gene: TRBV20-1; abundance: -; CDR3aa: CSASLSVGWGYTF
d_gene: TRBD1; j_gene: TRBJ2-1; v_gene: TRBV9; abundance: -; CDR3aa: CASTTGGTYNEQFF
d_gene: -; j_gene: TRBJ2-7; v_gene: TRBV4-2; abundance: -; CDR3aa: CASSRDSSEGFYEQYF
d_gene: -; j_gene: TRBJ1-3; v_gene: TRBV6-5; abundance: -; CDR3aa: CASNMGSSGNTIYF
d_gene: TRBD1; j_gene: TRBJ1-2; v_gene: TRBV6-1; abundance: -; CDR3aa: CASSEGSGGYGYTF
d_gene: -; j_gene: TRBJ2-4; v_gene: TRBV30; abundance: -; CDR3aa: CAWSVHRAKNIQYF
d_gene: -; j_gene: TRBJ2-2; v_gene: TRBV24-1; abundance: -; CDR3aa: CATSDLPLDLLTNTGELFF
d_gene: -; j_gene: TRBJ2-1; v_gene: TRBV3-1/TRBV3-2; abundance: -; CDR3aa: CASSHREGGSSYNEQFF
d_gene: -; j_gene: TRBJ1-4; v_gene: TRBV7-2; abundance: -; CDR3aa: CASSLVGSASEKLFF
d_gene: -; j_gene: TRBJ2-1; v_gene: TRBV7-6; abundance: -; CDR3aa: CASSFLSAATVYNEQFF
d_gene: TRBD2; j_gene: TRBJ2-1; v_gene: TRBV30; abundance: -; CDR3aa: CAWSVAGRYYNEQFF
d_gene: -; j_gene: TRBJ1-1; v_gene: TRBV19; abundance: -; CDR3aa: CASSIGQMNTEAFF
d_gene: -; j_gene: TRBJ1-6; v_gene: TRBV13; abundance: -; CDR3aa: CASSLQSNSPLHF
d_gene: -; j_gene: TRBJ2-7; v_gene: TRBV28; abundance: -; CDR3aa: CASISRPNYEQYF
d_gene: -; j_gene: TRBJ1-5; v_gene: TRBV24-1; abundance: -; CDR3aa: CATSDYGDQPQHF
d_gene: -; j_gene: TRBJ2-4; v_gene: TRBV28; abundance: -; CDR3aa: CASRSSGAEVGKNIQYF
d_gene: -; j_gene: TRBJ1-6; v_gene: TRBV5-6; abundance: -; CDR3aa: CASSLNMWGRYNNSPLHF
d_gene: -; j_gene: TRBJ2-1; v_gene: TRBV5-1; abundance: -; CDR3aa: CASSFETGSSYNEQFF
d_gene: -; j_gene: TRBJ2-3; v_gene: TRBV5-1; abundance: once; CDR3aa: CASSGQGLDTQYF
d_gene: TRBD2; j_gene: TRBJ2-5; v_gene: TRBV24-1; abundance: -; CDR3aa: CATRAKRGGGETQYF
d_gene: TRBD1; j_gene: TRBJ1-2; v_gene: TRBV3-1/TRBV3-2; abundance: -; CDR3aa: CASSLLGQGVVANYGYTF
d_gene: -; j_gene: TRBJ2-7; v_gene: TRBV2; abundance: -; CDR3aa: CASSATGSGEQYF
d_gene: -; j_gene: TRBJ1-2; v_gene: TRBV6-2/TRBV6-3; abundance: -; CDR3aa: CASSTYFLTPGYTF
d_gene: TRBD2; j_gene: TRBJ2-1; v_gene: TRBV5-1; abundance: -; CDR3aa: CASSLRTSGFFYNEQFF
d_gene: -; j_gene: TRBJ1-2; v_gene: TRBV6-5; abundance: -; CDR3aa: CASSLWAGDAYGYTF
d_gene: TRBD1; j_gene: TRBJ2-2; v_gene: TRBV7-3; abundance: -; CDR3aa: CASSSTGTGNTGELFF
d_gene: TRBD1; j_gene: TRBJ1-1; v_gene: TRBV6-1; abundance: -; CDR3aa: CASSEAGTGWTEAFF
d_gene: -; j_gene: TRBJ2-6; v_gene: TRBV19; abundance: -; CDR3aa: CASTTQGGSSGANVLTF
d_gene: -; j_gene: TRBJ1-1; v_gene: TRBV18; abundance: -; CDR3aa: CASSPGGNTEAFF
d_gene: TRBD1; j_gene: TRBJ1-2; v_gene: TRBV27; abundance: -; CDR3aa: CASSLARGQGVGFGYTF
d_gene: -; j_gene: TRBJ1-1; v_gene: TRBV7-9; abundance: -; CDR3aa: CASSLTGNTEAFF
d_gene: -; j_gene: TRBJ1-2; v_gene: TRBV6-5; abundance: -; CDR3aa: CASRPGLGDYGYTF
d_gene: -; j_gene: TRBJ1-2; v_gene: TRBV5-8; abundance: -; CDR3aa: CASSQLLRIGYTF
d_gene: -; j_gene: TRBJ1-4; v_gene: TRBV5-6; abundance: -; CDR3aa: CASSLTVGRQLFF
d_gene: -; j_gene: TRBJ2-7; v_gene: TRBV29-1; abundance: medium-sized; CDR3aa: CSVGVSYEQYF
d_gene: -; j_gene: TRBJ1-6; v_gene: TRBV5-8; abundance: -; CDR3aa: CASSLETSPLHF
d_gene: -; j_gene: TRBJ1-1; v_gene: TRBV28; abundance: -; CDR3aa: CASSNEAGTEAFF
d_gene: -; j_gene: TRBJ2-7; v_gene: TRBV27; abundance: -; CDR3aa: CASTSMVQGGREQYF